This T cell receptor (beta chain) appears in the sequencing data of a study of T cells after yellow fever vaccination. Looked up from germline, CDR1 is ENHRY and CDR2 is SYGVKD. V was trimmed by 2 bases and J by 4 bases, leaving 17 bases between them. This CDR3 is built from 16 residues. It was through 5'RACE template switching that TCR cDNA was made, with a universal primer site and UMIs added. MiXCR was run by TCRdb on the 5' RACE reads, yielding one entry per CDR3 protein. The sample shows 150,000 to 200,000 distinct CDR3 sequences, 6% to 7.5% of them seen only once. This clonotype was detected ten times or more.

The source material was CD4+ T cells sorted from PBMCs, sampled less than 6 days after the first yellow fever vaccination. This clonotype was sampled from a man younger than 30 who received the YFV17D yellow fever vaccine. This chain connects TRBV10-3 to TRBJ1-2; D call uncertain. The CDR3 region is CAISETREANLYGYTF. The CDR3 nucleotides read TGTGCCATCAGTGAGACGAGGGAAGCCAACCTCTATGGCTACACCTTC.